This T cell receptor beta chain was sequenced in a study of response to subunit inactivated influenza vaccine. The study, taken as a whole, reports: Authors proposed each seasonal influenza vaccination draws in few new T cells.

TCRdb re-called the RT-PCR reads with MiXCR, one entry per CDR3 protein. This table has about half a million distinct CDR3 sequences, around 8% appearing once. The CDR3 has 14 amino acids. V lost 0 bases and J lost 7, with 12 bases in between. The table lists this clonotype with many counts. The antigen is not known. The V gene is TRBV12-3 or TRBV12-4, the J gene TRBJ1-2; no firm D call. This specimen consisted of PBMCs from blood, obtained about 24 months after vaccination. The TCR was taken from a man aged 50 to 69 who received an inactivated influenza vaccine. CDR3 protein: CASSLASWGIGYTF. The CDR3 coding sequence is TGTGCCAGCAGTTTAGCGTCGTGGGGAATTGGCTACACCTTC.